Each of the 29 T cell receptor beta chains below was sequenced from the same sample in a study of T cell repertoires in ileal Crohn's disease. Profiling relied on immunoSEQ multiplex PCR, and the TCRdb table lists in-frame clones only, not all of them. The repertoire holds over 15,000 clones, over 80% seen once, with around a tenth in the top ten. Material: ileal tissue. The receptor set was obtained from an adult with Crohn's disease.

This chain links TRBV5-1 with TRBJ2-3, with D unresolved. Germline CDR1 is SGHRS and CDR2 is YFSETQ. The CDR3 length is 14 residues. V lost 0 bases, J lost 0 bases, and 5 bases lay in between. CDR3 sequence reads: CASSLEPSTDTQYF. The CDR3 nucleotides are TGCGCCAGCAGCTTGGAGCCGAGCACAGATACGCAGTATTTT.

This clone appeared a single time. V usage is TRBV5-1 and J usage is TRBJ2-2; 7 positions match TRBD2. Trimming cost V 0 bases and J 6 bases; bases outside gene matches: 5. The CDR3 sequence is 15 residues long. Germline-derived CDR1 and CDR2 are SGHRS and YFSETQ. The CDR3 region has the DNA TGCGCCAGCAGCTTGGCCTCGGGGGGAGCCGGGGAGCTGTTTTTT. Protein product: CASSLASGGAGELFF.

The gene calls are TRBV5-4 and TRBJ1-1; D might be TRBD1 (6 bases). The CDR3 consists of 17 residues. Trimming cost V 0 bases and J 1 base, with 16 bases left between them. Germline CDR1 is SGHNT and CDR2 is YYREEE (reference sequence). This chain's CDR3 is CASSLDEMTGSNTEAFF. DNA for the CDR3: TGTGCCAGCAGCTTGGATGAGATGACAGGATCGAACACTGAAGCTTTCTTT.

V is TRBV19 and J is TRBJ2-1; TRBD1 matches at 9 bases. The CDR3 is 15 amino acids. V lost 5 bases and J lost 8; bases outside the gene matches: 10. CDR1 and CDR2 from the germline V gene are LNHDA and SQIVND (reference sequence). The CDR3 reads CASSPRGTGIDEQFF. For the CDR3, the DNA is TGTGCCAGTAGTCCTAGGGGGACAGGGATCGATGAGCAGTTCTTC.

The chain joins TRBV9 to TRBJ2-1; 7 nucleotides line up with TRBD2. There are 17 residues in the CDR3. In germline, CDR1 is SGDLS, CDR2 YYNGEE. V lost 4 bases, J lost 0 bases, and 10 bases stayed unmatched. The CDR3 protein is CASSSYGRGDSYNEQFF. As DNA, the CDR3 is TGTGCCAGCAGCTCCTATGGCCGGGGGGACTCCTACAATGAGCAGTTCTTC. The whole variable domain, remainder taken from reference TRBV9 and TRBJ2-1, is DSGVTQTPKHLITATGQRVTLRCSPRSGDLSVYWYQQSLDQGLQFLIQYYNGEERAKGNILERFSAQQFPDLHSELNLSSLELGDSALYFCASSSYGRGDSYNEQFFGPGTRLTVL.

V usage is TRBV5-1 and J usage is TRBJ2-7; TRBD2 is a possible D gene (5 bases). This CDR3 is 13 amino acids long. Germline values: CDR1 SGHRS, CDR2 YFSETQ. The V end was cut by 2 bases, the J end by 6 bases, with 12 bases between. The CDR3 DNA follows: TGCGCCAGCAGCTTTAGGTTCAGCGGCGAGCAGTACTTC. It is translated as CASSFRFSGEQYF.

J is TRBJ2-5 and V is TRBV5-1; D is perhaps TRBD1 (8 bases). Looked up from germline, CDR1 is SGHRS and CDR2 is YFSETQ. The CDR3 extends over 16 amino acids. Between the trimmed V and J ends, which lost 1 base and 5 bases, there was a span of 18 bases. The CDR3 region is CASSLSLTGGAETQYF. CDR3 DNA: TGCGCCAGCAGCTTGAGCCTAACAGGGGGGGCCGAGACCCAGTACTTC.

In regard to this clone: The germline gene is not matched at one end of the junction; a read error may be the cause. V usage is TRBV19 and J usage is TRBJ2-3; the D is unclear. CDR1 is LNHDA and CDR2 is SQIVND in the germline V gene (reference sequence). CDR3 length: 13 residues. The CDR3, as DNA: TGTGCCAGTAGTATACTCCCCACAGATACGCCGTATTTT. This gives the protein CASSILPTDTPYF.

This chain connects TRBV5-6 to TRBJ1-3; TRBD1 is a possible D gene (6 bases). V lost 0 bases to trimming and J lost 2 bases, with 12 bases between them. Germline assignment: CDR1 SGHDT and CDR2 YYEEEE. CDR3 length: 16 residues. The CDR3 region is CASSLVGGLTGNTIYF. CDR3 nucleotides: TGTGCCAGCAGCTTGGTTGGGGGCTTGACTGGAAACACCATATATTTT.

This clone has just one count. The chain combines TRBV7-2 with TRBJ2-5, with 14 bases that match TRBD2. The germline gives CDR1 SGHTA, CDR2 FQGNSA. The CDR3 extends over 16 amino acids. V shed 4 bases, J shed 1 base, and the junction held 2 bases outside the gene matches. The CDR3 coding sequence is TGTGCCAGCAGCTGGGGACTAGCGGGGGCCCAAGAGACCCAGTACTTC. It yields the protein CASSWGLAGAQETQYF.

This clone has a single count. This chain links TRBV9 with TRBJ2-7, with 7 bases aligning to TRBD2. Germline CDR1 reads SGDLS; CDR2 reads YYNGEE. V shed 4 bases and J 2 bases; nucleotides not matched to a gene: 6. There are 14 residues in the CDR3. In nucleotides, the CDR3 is TGTGCCAGCAGCAGAACTAGCGAGGCCTACGAGCAGTACTTC. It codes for CASSRTSEAYEQYF.

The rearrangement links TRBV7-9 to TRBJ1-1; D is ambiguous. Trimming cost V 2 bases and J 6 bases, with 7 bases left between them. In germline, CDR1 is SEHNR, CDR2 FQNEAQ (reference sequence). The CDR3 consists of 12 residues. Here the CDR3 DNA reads TGTGCCAGCAGCTTAATCTCGTCTGAAGCTTTCTTT. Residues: CASSLISSEAFF.

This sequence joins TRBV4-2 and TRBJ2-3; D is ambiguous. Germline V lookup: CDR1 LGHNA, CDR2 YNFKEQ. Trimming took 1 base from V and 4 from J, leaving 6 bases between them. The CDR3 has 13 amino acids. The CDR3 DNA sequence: TGTGCCAGCAGCCAAGCAGAGGCAGATACGCAGTATTTT. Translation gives CASSQAEADTQYF.

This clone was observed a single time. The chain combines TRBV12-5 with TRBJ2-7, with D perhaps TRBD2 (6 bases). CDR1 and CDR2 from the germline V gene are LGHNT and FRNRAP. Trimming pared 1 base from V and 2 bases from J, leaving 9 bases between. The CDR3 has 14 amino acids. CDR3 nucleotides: TGTGCTAGTGGTTTGGGGGGGGAAGCCTACGAGCAGTACTTC. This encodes CASGLGGEAYEQYF.

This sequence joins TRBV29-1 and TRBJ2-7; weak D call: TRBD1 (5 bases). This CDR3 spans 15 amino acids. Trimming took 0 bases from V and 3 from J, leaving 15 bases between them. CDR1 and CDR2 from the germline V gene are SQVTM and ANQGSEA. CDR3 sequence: CSVEDRTRVGYEQYF. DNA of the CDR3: TGCAGCGTTGAAGATCGGACACGGGTCGGCTACGAGCAGTACTTC.

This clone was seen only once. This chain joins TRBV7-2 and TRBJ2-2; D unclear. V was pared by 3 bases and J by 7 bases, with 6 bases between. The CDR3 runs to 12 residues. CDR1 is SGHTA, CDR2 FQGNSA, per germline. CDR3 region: CASSLRLGELFF. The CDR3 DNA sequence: TGTGCCAGCAGCTTGAGGCTCGGGGAGCTGTTTTTT.

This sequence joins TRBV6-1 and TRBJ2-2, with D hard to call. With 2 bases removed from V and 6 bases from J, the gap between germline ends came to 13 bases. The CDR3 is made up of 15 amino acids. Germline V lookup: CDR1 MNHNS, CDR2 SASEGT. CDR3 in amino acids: CASSEWSPGSGELFF. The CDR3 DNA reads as TGTGCCAGCAGTGAATGGTCCCCGGGTTCCGGGGAGCTGTTTTTT.

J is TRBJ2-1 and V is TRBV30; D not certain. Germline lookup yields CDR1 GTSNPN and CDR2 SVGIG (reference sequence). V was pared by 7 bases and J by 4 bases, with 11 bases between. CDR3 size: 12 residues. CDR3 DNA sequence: TGTGCCTCCCTGTCGGAGTACAATGAGCAGTTCTTC. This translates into CASLSEYNEQFF.

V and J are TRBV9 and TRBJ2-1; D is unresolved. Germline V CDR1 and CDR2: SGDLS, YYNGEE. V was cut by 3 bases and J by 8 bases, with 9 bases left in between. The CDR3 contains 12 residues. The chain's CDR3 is CASSAFPDEQFF. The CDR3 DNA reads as TGTGCCAGCAGCGCGTTCCCGGATGAGCAGTTCTTC.

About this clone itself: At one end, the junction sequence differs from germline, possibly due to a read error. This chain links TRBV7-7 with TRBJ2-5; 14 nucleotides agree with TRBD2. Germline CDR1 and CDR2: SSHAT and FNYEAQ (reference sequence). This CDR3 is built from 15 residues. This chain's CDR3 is CASSLGLAGAETQYF. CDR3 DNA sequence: TGTGCTAGCAGCCTGGGACTAGCGGGGGCGGAGACCCAGTACTTC.

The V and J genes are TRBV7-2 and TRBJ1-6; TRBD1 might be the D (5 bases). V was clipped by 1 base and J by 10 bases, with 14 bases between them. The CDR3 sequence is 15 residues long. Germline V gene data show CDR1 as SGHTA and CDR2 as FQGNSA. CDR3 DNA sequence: TGTGCCAGCAGCTTAGAAGTTAGGGGTGGGTCACCCCTCCACTTT. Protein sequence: CASSLEVRGGSPLHF. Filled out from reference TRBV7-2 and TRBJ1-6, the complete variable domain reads GAGVSQSPSNKVTEKGKDVELRCDPISGHTALYWYRQSLGQGLEFLIYFQGNSAPDKSGLPSDRFSAERTGGSVSTLTIQRTQQEDSAVYLCASSLEVRGGSPLHFGNGTRLTVT.

As DNA, the CDR3 is TGTGCCAGCAGCCCATCTCCGGGACTAGCGGGGGGAACTTCCAATGAGCAGTTCTTC. This translates into CASSPSPGLAGGTSNEQFF. The chain combines TRBV7-2 with TRBJ2-1; 15 positions agree with TRBD2. Germline V gives CDR1 SGHTA, CDR2 FQGNSA. The junction had 14 bases not matched to a gene; V was cut back by 5 bases and J by 6 bases. The CDR3 sequence is 19 residues long. Filled out from reference TRBV7-2 and TRBJ2-1, the complete variable domain reads GAGVSQSPSNKVTEKGKDVELRCDPISGHTALYWYRQSLGQGLEFLIYFQGNSAPDKSGLPSDRFSAERTGGSVSTLTIQRTQQEDSAVYLCASSPSPGLAGGTSNEQFFGPGTRLTVL.

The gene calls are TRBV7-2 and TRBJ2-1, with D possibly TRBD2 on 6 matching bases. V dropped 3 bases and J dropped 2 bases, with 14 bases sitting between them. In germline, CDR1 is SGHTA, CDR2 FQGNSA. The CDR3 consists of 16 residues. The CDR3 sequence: CASSLALGGAYNEQFF. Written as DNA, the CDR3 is TGTGCCAGCAGCTTGGCCTTGGGGGGTGCCTACAATGAGCAGTTCTTC.

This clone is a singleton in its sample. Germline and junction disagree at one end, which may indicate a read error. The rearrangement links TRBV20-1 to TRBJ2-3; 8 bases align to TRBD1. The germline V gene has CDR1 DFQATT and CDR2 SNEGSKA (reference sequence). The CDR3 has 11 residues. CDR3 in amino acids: CSARGTGTQYF. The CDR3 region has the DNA TGCAGTGCTCGCGGGACAGGTACGCAGTATTTT.

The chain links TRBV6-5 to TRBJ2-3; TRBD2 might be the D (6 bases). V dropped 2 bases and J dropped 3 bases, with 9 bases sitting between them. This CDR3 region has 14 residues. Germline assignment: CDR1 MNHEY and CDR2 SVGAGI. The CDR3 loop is CASSYILATDTQYF. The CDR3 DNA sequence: TGTGCCAGCAGTTACATCCTAGCGACAGATACGCAGTATTTT.

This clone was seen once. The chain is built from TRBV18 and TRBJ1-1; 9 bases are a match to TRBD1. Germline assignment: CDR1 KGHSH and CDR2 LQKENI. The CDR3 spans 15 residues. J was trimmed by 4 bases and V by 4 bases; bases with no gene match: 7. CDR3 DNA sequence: TGTGCCAGCTCACTTCAGGGACAGGGTCGCACTGAAGCTTTCTTT. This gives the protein CASSLQGQGRTEAFF. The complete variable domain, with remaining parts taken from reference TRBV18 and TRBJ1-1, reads NAGVMQNPRHLVRRRGQEARLRCSPMKGHSHVYWYRQLPEEGLKFMVYLQKENIIDESGMPKERFSAEFPKEGPSILRIQQVVRGDSAAYFCASSLQGQGRTEAFFGQGTRLTVV.

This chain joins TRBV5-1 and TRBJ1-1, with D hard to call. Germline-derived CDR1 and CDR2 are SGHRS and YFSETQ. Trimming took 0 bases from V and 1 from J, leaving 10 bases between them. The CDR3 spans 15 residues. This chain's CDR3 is CASSLVARENTEAFF. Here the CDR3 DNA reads TGCGCCAGCAGCTTGGTAGCGCGGGAGAACACTGAAGCTTTCTTT.

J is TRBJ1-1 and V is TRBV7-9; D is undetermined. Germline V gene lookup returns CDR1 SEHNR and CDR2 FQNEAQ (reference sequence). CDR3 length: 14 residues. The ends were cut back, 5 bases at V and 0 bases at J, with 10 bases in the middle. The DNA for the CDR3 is TGTGCCAGCAGCCTTACCCAGATGAACACTGAAGCTTTCTTT. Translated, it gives CASSLTQMNTEAFF.

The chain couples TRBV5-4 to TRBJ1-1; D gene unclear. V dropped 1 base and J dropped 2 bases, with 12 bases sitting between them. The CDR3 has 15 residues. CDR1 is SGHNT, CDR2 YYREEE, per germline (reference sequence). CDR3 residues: CASSLRKTENTEAFF. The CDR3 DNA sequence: TGTGCCAGCAGCTTGCGAAAAACAGAAAACACTGAAGCTTTCTTT.